A single sample gave rise to the 5 T cell receptor beta chains below, sequenced in a study of Ad26.COV2.S vaccination and SARS-CoV-2 variants. Treatment meaning: roughly 18 received Ad26.COV2.S at low or high dose, single or two shots; about five received placebo; per-sample allocation not given. Repertoires come from day 63 after the first vaccine or placebo injection. Using immunoSEQ multiplex PCR, the repertoire was profiled, and TCRdb retains in-frame clones only, with some absent. The repertoire holds about 400,000 clones, with approximately 90% as singletons. The source material was peripheral blood, sampled in a trial of Ad26.COV2.S vaccine versus placebo. The receptors shown here come from a person aged 18-60 years who received the Ad26.COV2.S COVID-19 vaccine or a placebo.

This clone occurred once. The rearrangement links TRBV30 to TRBJ2-3; 9 bases align to TRBD2. V was clipped by 1 base and J by 1 base; unmatched bases: 3. The CDR3 contains 15 residues. Germline V gene data show CDR1 as GTSNPN and CDR2 as SVGIG (reference sequence). The DNA for the CDR3 is TGTGCCTGGAGTGCGGTAGCGGGGGGCACAGATACGCAGTATTTT. It yields the protein CAWSAVAGGTDTQYF.

The chain carries TRBV5-4 and TRBJ2-3; D is possibly TRBD2 (7 bases). The CDR3 consists of 15 residues. V lost 2 bases and J 4 bases, leaving 14 bases between the germline ends. CDR1 is SGHNT, CDR2 YYREEE, per germline (reference sequence). The CDR3 loop is CASSFLGGAADTQYF. Here the CDR3 DNA reads TGTGCCAGCAGCTTTCTAGGGGGGGCCGCAGATACGCAGTATTTT.

This chain connects TRBV4-3 to TRBJ1-2; D perhaps matches TRBD1 (5 bases). Germline V CDR1 and CDR2: LGHNA, YSLEER. The CDR3 contains 14 residues. The V end was cut by 4 bases, the J end by 2 bases, with 11 bases between. CDR3 bases: TGCGCCAGCAGCCCCCACGAGGGGAACTATGGCTACACCTTC. It encodes CASSPHEGNYGYTF.

This clone was seen just once. The chain carries TRBV30 and TRBJ2-3, with TRBD2 matching over 9 bases. Germline assignment: CDR1 GTSNPN and CDR2 SVGIG (reference sequence). V shed 5 bases and J 3 bases; nucleotides not matched to a gene: 15. The CDR3 runs to 17 residues. CDR3 loop: CAWALPRPGLATDTQYF. The CDR3 DNA follows: TGTGCCTGGGCGTTGCCTAGGCCGGGACTAGCAACAGATACGCAGTATTTT.

The chain links TRBV28 to TRBJ1-5; D gene uncertain. Germline values: CDR1 MDHEN, CDR2 SYDVKM. Trimming took off 6 bases at V and 2 bases at J, with 17 bases between the two ends. The CDR3 loop spans 16 amino acids. This CDR3 reads CASRPSPPAGNQPQHF. The CDR3 region has the DNA TGTGCCAGCAGGCCGTCCCCCCCGGCTGGCAATCAGCCCCAGCATTTT.